Listed below are T cell receptor beta chains from one sample, sequenced in a study of naive and memory T cell subsets. In TCRdb, the UMI-ligation and nested PCR reads were re-called with MiXCR into one record per CDR3 protein. The sample lists about 5,400 distinct CDR3 sequences; roughly 6.6% were seen once. Source material: effector memory CD8+ T cells from blood. The receptors were sampled from a human donor in good health. CDR3s leave out the opening cysteine and the closing phenylalanine or tryptophan. A D gene is named only where the DNA matches it firmly. The size entry is marked missing in some rows and otherwise reads once, few, many or a size class.

V gene	D gene	J gene	clone size	CDR3 protein
TRBV4-3	NA	TRBJ2-3	NA	ASSQDLGGGADTQY
TRBV4-3	TRBD2	TRBJ2-5	many	ASSQASGSDVETQY
TRBV28	NA	TRBJ2-7	few	ASSSIPDSSYEQY
TRBV5-4	NA	TRBJ2-1	many	ASSPAGLSSYNEQF
TRBV6-4	NA	TRBJ2-2	many	ASGDPGIPGELF
TRBV4-3	NA	TRBJ2-2	NA	ASSQVMGERNTGELF
TRBV4-3	NA	TRBJ2-4	NA	ASSQDGARLNIQY
TRBV3-1	TRBD2	TRBJ2-5	many	ASSQEGLAGNQETQY
TRBV6-2/TRBV6-3	NA	TRBJ1-2	few	ASSYRDNYGYT
TRBV2	NA	TRBJ2-1	NA	ASSAETGYNEQF
TRBV20-1	TRBD1	TRBJ1-6	many	SASQGADNSPLH
TRBV12-3/TRBV12-4	NA	TRBJ2-5	many	ASSLNNLQETQY
TRBV6-5	NA	TRBJ2-2	NA	ASSSGTEAGELF
TRBV20-1	NA	TRBJ1-1	many	SARIGGDTEAF
TRBV4-3	NA	TRBJ2-6	many	ASSLESGSGANVLT
TRBV19	NA	TRBJ2-1	many	ASSMHGANEQF
TRBV19	NA	TRBJ1-1	many	ASSTTVNTEAF
TRBV20-1	TRBD2	TRBJ2-1	medium-sized	SATGERESVNEQF
TRBV4-2	NA	TRBJ2-7	few	ASSQVPGGSDEQY
TRBV2	NA	TRBJ2-4	NA	ASSEFGEVTKNIQY
TRBV6-6	NA	TRBJ2-1	medium-sized	ASSPLVRLVRNEQF
TRBV20-1	TRBD2	TRBJ2-3	NA	SARGETSGDLGQY
TRBV19	TRBD1	TRBJ1-5	NA	ASSIKFGTGFQPQH
TRBV6-2/TRBV6-3	NA	TRBJ1-1	many	ASSKQQNTEAF
TRBV30	NA	TRBJ1-6	many	AWSGKENSPLH
TRBV7-2	NA	TRBJ2-7	NA	ASSLGRQSSYEQY
TRBV4-3	TRBD2	TRBJ2-5	many	ASSPMAEGGGETQY
TRBV6-2/TRBV6-3	NA	TRBJ2-3	NA	ASSPAGSGADTQY